This is a list of T cell receptor beta chains from one sample in a study of graft-versus-host responses after intestinal transplantation. These TCRs are of unknown antigen specificity. Libraries were prepared by immunoSEQ multiplex PCR; TCRdb keeps only in-frame clonotypes and omits some of them. The table includes 85,000 to 90,000 clones, 80% to 95% detected once. The starting material was unstimulated CD4+ T cells sorted from spleen or lymph node cells, obtained before intestinal transplant. The receptors shown here come from a human donor who received an intestinal transplant. Both conserved end residues are part of each CDR3. The D gene is left open where the match is weak. The size field is filled for only some rows; it gives once, few, many or a size class.

size: once; D: TRBD1; J: TRBJ1-5; V: TRBV6-1; CDR3: CAGTTGINQPQHF; DNA: TGTGCCGGAACGACAGGGATCAATCAGCCCCAGCATTTT
size: -; D: TRBD2; J: TRBJ2-1; V: TRBV10-3; CDR3: CAISEYEIPGTGGQFF; DNA: TGTGCCATCAGTGAGTACGAAATTCCCGGGACGGGAGGGCAGTTCTTC
size: -; D: TRBD2; J: TRBJ2-3; V: TRBV5-4; CDR3: CASSAGLAGGPSTDTQYF; DNA: TGTGCCAGCAGCGCGGGACTAGCGGGAGGTCCTAGCACAGATACGCAGTATTTT
size: -; D: TRBD2; J: TRBJ2-7; V: TRBV7-9; CDR3: CASSPGWAGGGGYEQYF; DNA: TGTGCCAGTAGCCCCGGATGGGCGGGAGGTGGGGGGTACGAGCAGTACTTC
size: -; D: -; J: TRBJ2-5; V: TRBV5-1; CDR3: CASSPPAQETQYF; DNA: TGCGCCAGCAGTCCACCGGCCCAAGAGACCCAGTACTTC
size: -; D: TRBD1; J: TRBJ2-7; V: TRBV5-1; CDR3: CASRNRGSSYEQYF; DNA: TGCGCCAGCAGAAACAGGGGAAGCTCCTACGAGCAGTACTTC
size: -; D: -; J: TRBJ2-5; V: TRBV6-1; CDR3: CASSEQGPLLGETQYF; DNA: TGTGCCAGCAGTGAACAAGGACCCCTGTTGGGAGAGACCCAGTACTTC
size: -; D: -; J: TRBJ1-2; V: TRBV27; CDR3: CASSLSFHNYGYTF; DNA: TGTGCCAGCAGTTTATCGTTCCATAACTATGGCTACACCTTC
size: -; D: -; J: TRBJ2-3; V: TRBV6-1; CDR3: CASRQGGSTDTQYF; DNA: TGTGCCAGCAGACAGGGGGGGAGCACAGATACGCAGTATTTT
size: few; D: -; J: TRBJ1-2; V: TRBV7-3; CDR3: CASSSHPDYGYTF; DNA: TGTGCCAGCAGCTCCCACCCAGACTATGGCTACACCTTC
size: once; D: -; J: TRBJ2-3; V: TRBV29-1; CDR3: CSVEAGADTQYF; DNA: TGCAGCGTTGAAGCGGGAGCAGATACGCAGTATTTT
size: -; D: -; J: TRBJ1-4; V: TRBV5-1; CDR3: CASSLVAATNEKLFF; DNA: TGCGCCAGCAGCTTGGTTGCTGCAACTAATGAAAAACTGTTTTTT
size: -; D: -; J: TRBJ1-1; V: TRBV28; CDR3: CASILGIQAFF; DNA: TGTGCCAGCATACTGGGCATTCAAGCTTTCTTT
size: -; D: TRBD1; J: TRBJ1-5; V: TRBV19; CDR3: CASSSDRVGNQPQHF; DNA: TGTGCCAGTAGTTCCGACAGGGTCGGCAATCAGCCCCAGCATTTT
size: -; D: -; J: TRBJ2-2; V: TRBV5-1; CDR3: CASSFPTGTGELFF; DNA: TGCGCCAGCAGCTTCCCGACAGGCACCGGGGAGCTGTTTTTT
size: -; D: TRBD2; J: TRBJ2-3; V: TRBV6-5; CDR3: CASRKAGGGTDTQYF; DNA: TGTGCCAGCAGGAAAGCGGGAGGAGGGACAGATACGCAGTATTTT
size: -; D: TRBD1; J: TRBJ2-1; V: TRBV28; CDR3: CASREQGSSYNEQFF; DNA: TGTGCCAGCAGGGAACAGGGGAGCTCCTACAATGAGCAGTTCTTC
size: -; D: TRBD2; J: TRBJ2-3; V: TRBV29-1; CDR3: CSVVAGARTDTQYF; DNA: TGCAGCGTTGTTGCGGGAGCCCGCACAGATACGCAGTATTTT
size: -; D: -; J: TRBJ2-2; V: TRBV28; CDR3: CASSFGIGQKGELFF; DNA: TGTGCCAGCAGTTTTGGGATTGGACAAAAGGGGGAGCTGTTTTTT
size: once; D: -; J: TRBJ1-1; V: TRBV29-1; CDR3: CSVDSTGRMNTEAFF; DNA: TGCAGCGTGGACTCGACAGGAAGGATGAACACTGAAGCTTTCTTT
size: few; D: TRBD1; J: TRBJ2-1; V: TRBV10-3; CDR3: CAIRATGVNEQFF; DNA: TGTGCCATCAGAGCTACAGGGGTCAATGAGCAGTTCTTC
size: -; D: -; J: TRBJ2-7; V: TRBV6-5; CDR3: CASSPSRAREQYF; DNA: TGTGCCAGCAGTCCCTCCCGGGCCAGGGAGCAGTACTTC
size: -; D: -; J: TRBJ1-1; V: TRBV18; CDR3: CASSPPVNTEAFF; DNA: TGTGCCAGCTCACCACCGGTAAACACTGAAGCTTTCTTT
size: -; D: TRBD2; J: TRBJ2-7; V: TRBV30; CDR3: CASNTRRGGLPYEQYF; DNA: TGTGCCTCGAACACAAGGCGGGGGGGGCTTCCCTACGAGCAGTACTTC
size: once; D: TRBD1; J: TRBJ1-1; V: TRBV6-1; CDR3: CASRRDRGQGTEAFF; DNA: TGTGCCAGCAGGCGGGACAGGGGGCAGGGGACTGAAGCTTTCTTT
size: -; D: TRBD2; J: TRBJ2-3; V: TRBV7-8; CDR3: CASSFGGLAGVTDTQYF; DNA: TGTGCCAGCAGCTTCGGGGGCCTAGCGGGTGTGACAGATACGCAGTATTTT
size: -; D: -; J: TRBJ1-3; V: TRBV5-1; CDR3: CASREGSGNTIYF; DNA: TGCGCCAGCAGAGAGGGGTCTGGAAACACCATATATTTT
size: -; D: -; J: TRBJ1-2; V: TRBV28; CDR3: CASGSGGYGYTF; DNA: TGTGCCAGCGGCTCCGGAGGCTATGGCTACACCTTC
size: once; D: -; J: TRBJ2-5; V: TRBV19; CDR3: CASSLGPAETQYF; DNA: TGTGCCAGTAGTTTGGGCCCGGCGGAGACCCAGTACTTC
size: -; D: -; J: TRBJ1-5; V: TRBV18; CDR3: CASSPVWGSNQPQHF; DNA: TGTGCCAGCTCACCAGTGTGGGGGAGCAATCAGCCCCAGCATTTT
size: -; D: -; J: TRBJ2-7; V: TRBV28; CDR3: CASKGFLSHEQYF; DNA: TGTGCCAGCAAGGGGTTTTTAAGCCACGAGCAGTACTTC
size: -; D: TRBD1; J: TRBJ2-7; V: TRBV7-3; CDR3: CASSLGTGSPYEQYF; DNA: TGTGCCAGCAGCTTAGGGACAGGGTCCCCCTACGAGCAGTACTTC
size: -; D: -; J: TRBJ2-3; V: TRBV2; CDR3: CASRDSTLPTDTQYF; DNA: TGTGCCAGCAGGGACTCGACGTTACCCACTGATACGCAGTATTTT
size: -; D: TRBD2; J: TRBJ2-1; V: TRBV11-1; CDR3: CASSRSSVSSGRAPFF; DNA: TGTGCCAGCAGCCGAAGCTCGGTGTCTAGCGGGAGGGCGCCGTTCTTC
size: few; D: TRBD1; J: TRBJ2-6; V: TRBV28; CDR3: CASSSFGDRGLLLSGANVLTF; DNA: TGTGCCAGCAGTTCTTTCGGGGACAGGGGACTACTCCTCTCTGGGGCCAACGTCCTGACTTTC
size: -; D: -; J: TRBJ2-1; V: TRBV18; CDR3: CASSPSAVSSPSNEQFF; DNA: TGTGCCAGCTCACCATCAGCGGTCAGTTCGCCTTCCAATGAGCAGTTCTTC
size: -; D: -; J: TRBJ2-3; V: TRBV6-5; CDR3: CASSYDGVSTDTQYF; DNA: TGTGCCAGCAGTTATGACGGGGTGAGCACAGATACGCAGTATTTT
size: -; D: TRBD1; J: TRBJ2-7; V: TRBV7-3; CDR3: CASSRDRDSSYEQYF; DNA: TGTGCCAGCAGCCGCGACAGGGATAGCTCCTACGAGCAGTACTTC
size: -; D: TRBD1; J: TRBJ2-2; V: TRBV9; CDR3: CASSVLQGDTGELFF; DNA: TGTGCCAGCAGCGTCCTGCAGGGGGACACCGGGGAGCTGTTTTTT
size: -; D: -; J: TRBJ2-3; V: TRBV5-8; CDR3: CASRIGPERYTNAQYF; DNA: TGTGCCAGCAGGATAGGGCCGGAACGTTACACAAATGCGCAGTATTTT
size: -; D: -; J: TRBJ1-1; V: TRBV7-3; CDR3: CASSLSRDRIMNTEAFF; DNA: TGTGCCAGCAGCTTATCCAGGGATCGTATCATGAACACTGAAGCTTTCTTT
size: -; D: -; J: TRBJ1-1; V: TRBV29-1; CDR3: CSVEAVTQGKVATEAFF; DNA: TGCAGCGTTGAAGCCGTTACACAGGGAAAGGTAGCGACTGAAGCTTTCTTT
size: -; D: TRBD2; J: TRBJ2-2; V: TRBV5-6; CDR3: CASRATSGRQNTGELFF; DNA: TGTGCCAGCAGGGCGACTAGCGGGAGGCAGAACACCGGGGAGCTGTTTTTT
size: -; D: TRBD2; J: TRBJ2-1; V: TRBV27; CDR3: CASSLHLSGRAYNEQFF; DNA: TGTGCCAGCAGTTTACACCTGAGCGGGAGGGCCTACAATGAGCAGTTCTTC
size: -; D: -; J: TRBJ2-4; V: TRBV5-6; CDR3: CASRITGTQSAIQYF; DNA: TGTGCCAGCAGGATCACCGGGACCCAATCCGCCATTCAGTACTTC
size: -; D: -; J: TRBJ2-4; V: TRBV23-1; CDR3: CASSQPRAKFGKNIQYF; DNA: TGCGCCAGCAGTCAACCTAGAGCGAAGTTCGGCAAAAACATTCAGTACTTC
size: -; D: -; J: TRBJ2-5; V: TRBV7-9; CDR3: CASSLAGGWSQYF; DNA: TGTGCCAGCAGCTTAGCGGGAGGTTGGTCCCAGTACTTC